This T cell receptor beta chain came from a study of cytomegalovirus exposure and HLA in healthy donors. The length of the CDR3 is 16 residues. V lost 2 bases and J 2 bases, leaving 16 bases between the germline ends. The germline V gene encodes CDR1 MGHRA and CDR2 YSYEKL. Remarks on this clone: Its antigen is unidentified.

Overall study results and limits: Sequencing depth across donors, presence/absence analyses assumed, was roughly uniform. A missense variant in DCLRE1C was later tied to TCR beta V- and J-gene trimming.

PCR employed 60 Vbeta and 13 Jbeta primers. Sequenced by immunoSEQ multiplex PCR; TCRdb stores in-frame clones only, minus some. The sample yields about 170,000 clones, roughly 70% seen once. The chain uses TRBV4-1 and TRBJ2-7; possibly TRBD1 for D (6 bases). The specimen sequenced was PBMCs. The sequence came from a man aged 35 to 55 in good health and CMV-seropositive. DNA for the CDR3: TGCGCCAGCAGCCAACCTAGAGACAGGCTTACCTACGAGCAGTACTTC. Amino acid sequence: CASSQPRDRLTYEQYF.